These 12 T cell receptor beta chains were sequenced from one sample in a study of identical twins. TCRdb passed the 5' RACE reads through MiXCR, listing each CDR3 protein once. The sample comprises around 650,000 distinct CDR3 sequences, around 7.4% of which are singletons, and around 1.6% rests with the top ten. Separately, the same data were catalogued under a study of yellow fever vaccine responses in identical twins.

The sequencing sample was made of PBMCs. The receptors here all came from a woman aged 18-29 years in good health.

This clonotype was counted at least ten times. The V gene is TRBV25-1, the J gene TRBJ1-2; TRBD1 matches 9 bases. V gave up 8 bases and J gave up 6 bases; unmatched junction bases: 7. The CDR3 runs 13 residues. The germline CDR1 and CDR2 sequences are MGHDK and SYGVNS. The CDR3 sequence is CASVGQGRNGYTF. The CDR3 nucleotides are TGTGCCAGCGTGGGACAGGGCAGAAATGGCTACACCTTC.

This clonotype was found many times. The gene calls are TRBV12-3 or TRBV12-4 and TRBJ2-5; D ambiguous. This CDR3 has 14 residues. V dropped 5 bases and J dropped 4 bases, with 14 bases sitting between them. CDR3 DNA: TGTGCCAGCAGTCCCGGCCGGAAGTCAGAGACCCAGTACTTC. It specifies CASSPGRKSETQYF.

This clonotype was seen a few times. The genes are TRBV2 and TRBJ2-1; 9 bases map to TRBD1. Germline trimming cut 6 bases from V and 6 bases from J; bases unmatched to any gene: 9. The CDR3 is 15 amino acids. In germline, CDR1 is SNHLY, CDR2 FYNNEI. CDR3 bases: TGTGCCAGCAGGCCCGGGACAGGGTTTCCCAATGAGCAGTTCTTC. This codes for CASRPGTGFPNEQFF.

The table lists this clonotype with many counts. The chain recombines TRBV5-1 with TRBJ2-3; D may be TRBD1 (6 bases). Looked up from germline, CDR1 is SGHRS and CDR2 is YFSETQ. The V end lost 2 bases, the J end lost 4 bases, and 17 bases lay between the germline ends. The CDR3 extends over 16 amino acids. This CDR3 reads CASSFSGASPADTQYF. Written as DNA, the CDR3 is TGCGCCAGCAGCTTCTCAGGGGCCTCTCCCGCAGATACGCAGTATTTT. Based on the CDR3 plus reference TRBV5-1 and TRBJ2-3, the full variable domain is KAGVTQTPRYLIKTRGQQVTLSCSPISGHRSVSWYQQTPGQGLQFLFEYFSETQRNKGNFPGRFSGRQFSNSRSEMNVSTLELGDSALYLCASSFSGASPADTQYFGPGTRLTVL.

There are a few counts of this clonotype. This chain uses TRBV6-1 with TRBJ1-1, with D tentatively TRBD1 (5 bases). The germline V and J ends were trimmed by 3 bases and 11 bases, with 16 bases remaining between them. Germline lookup yields CDR1 MNHNS and CDR2 SASEGT. The CDR3 length is 13 residues. CDR3 residues: CASSDQDAQGAFF. The CDR3 nucleotides are TGTGCCAGCAGTGATCAGGACGCCCAGGGCGCTTTCTTT.

This chain connects TRBV28 to TRBJ2-3; TRBD1 matches 7 bases. V lost 6 bases and J lost 2; bases outside the gene matches: 5. CDR1 MDHEN and CDR2 SYDVKM come from the germline V gene. The CDR3 spans 14 residues. For the CDR3, the DNA is TGTGCCAGCAGGAGGGGACAGAACACAGATACGCAGTATTTT. Translation: CASRRGQNTDTQYF.

This clonotype has only a few counts. V and J are TRBV28 and TRBJ1-5; tentative D call: TRBD1 (5 bases). CDR1 and CDR2 (germline): MDHEN, SYDVKM. The CDR3 runs 15 residues. Trimming shortened V by 3 bases and J by 2 bases, and 11 bases separated the two germline ends. CDR3 bases: TGTGCCAGCAGTTTTGGTTGGGGGGGCAATCAGCCCCAGCATTTT. Its protein product is CASSFGWGGNQPQHF. The variable domain in full, with the rest retrieved from reference TRBV28 and TRBJ1-5, is DVKVTQSSRYLVKRTGEKVFLECVQDMDHENMFWYRQDPGLGLRLIYFSYDVKMKEKGDIPEGYSVSREKKERFSLILESASTNQTSMYLCASSFGWGGNQPQHFGDGTRLSIL.

This clonotype was found many times. The V call is TRBV7-9, the J call TRBJ2-3; D possibly corresponds to TRBD1 (5 bases). Germline CDR1 SEHNR, CDR2 FQNEAQ (reference sequence). CDR3 length: 17 amino acids. Trimming shortened V by 5 bases and J by 2 bases, and 20 bases separated the two germline ends. CDR3 DNA sequence: TGTGCCAGCAGCACCCCTTCCGACAGACCGAACACAGATACGCAGTATTTT. Translation gives CASSTPSDRPNTDTQYF. Based on the CDR3 plus reference TRBV7-9 and TRBJ2-3, the full variable domain is DTGVSQNPRHKITKRGQNVTFRCDPISEHNRLYWYRQTLGQGPEFLTYFQNEAQLEKSRLLSDRFSAERPKGSFSTLEIQRTEQGDSAMYLCASSTPSDRPNTDTQYFGPGTRLTVL.

V usage is TRBV28 and J usage is TRBJ2-7; 7 bases map to TRBD2. The ends lost 4 bases at V and 0 bases at J; junction bases unmatched: 3. Per the germline V gene, CDR1 is MDHEN and CDR2 is SYDVKM. The CDR3 sequence is 14 residues long. The DNA of the CDR3 is TGTGCCAGCAGTTCGGGAGGCCTCTCCTACGAGCAGTACTTC. Translation: CASSSGGLSYEQYF.

This clonotype was observed a few times. The V and J genes are TRBV5-1 and TRBJ1-6, with unresolved D. This CDR3 region has 15 residues. Germline V lookup: CDR1 SGHRS, CDR2 YFSETQ. The V end was cut by 0 bases, the J end by 2 bases, with 6 bases between. CDR3 protein: CASSLDDTYNSPLHF. For the CDR3, the DNA is TGCGCCAGCAGCTTGGACGACACCTATAATTCACCCCTCCACTTT. The full variable domain, rest sourced from reference TRBV5-1 and TRBJ1-6, is KAGVTQTPRYLIKTRGQQVTLSCSPISGHRSVSWYQQTPGQGLQFLFEYFSETQRNKGNFPGRFSGRQFSNSRSEMNVSTLELGDSALYLCASSLDDTYNSPLHFGNGTRLTVT.

The V and J genes are TRBV3-1 and TRBJ1-2; D may be TRBD1 (5 bases). With 3 bases removed from V and 1 base from J, the gap between germline ends came to 12 bases. Per the germline V gene, CDR1 is LGHDT and CDR2 is YNNKEL (reference sequence). CDR3 size: 15 residues. This chain's CDR3 is CASSHRDPNNYGYTF. The CDR3 DNA reads as TGTGCCAGCAGCCACCGGGACCCAAATAACTATGGCTACACCTTC.

Ten or more counts support this clonotype. The chain is built from TRBV25-1 and TRBJ2-5; TRBD2 aligns across 12 bases. V was clipped by 4 bases and J by 5 bases; unmatched bases: 8. This CDR3 contains 16 residues. Germline V lookup: CDR1 MGHDK, CDR2 SYGVNS. For the CDR3, the DNA is TGTGCCAGCAGTGGTCCTAGCGGGGGGGCTTGGGAGACCCAGTACTTC. This codes for CASSGPSGGAWETQYF.